This TCR beta chain came from a study of cytomegalovirus exposure and HLA in healthy donors. Study-wide context: The same platform was used for the 120 validation repertoires and the approximately 670 first-cohort repertoires, a later analysis reported. Findings and limits, study-wide: Rarity marked most TCR sequences, yet some public TCRs occurred in many donors. As was reported, the classifier diagnosed cytomegalovirus status with high specificity and sensitivity.

Libraries were prepared by immunoSEQ multiplex PCR; TCRdb keeps only in-frame clonotypes and omits some of them. Of approximately 170,000 clones listed, 85% were seen once; the top ten hold approximately 15%. Notes on this clone: What it binds is not known.

The germline V gene encodes CDR1 MDHEN and CDR2 SYDVKM. This CDR3 contains 11 residues. Deletions cut 2 bases from V and 7 bases from J, with 5 bases between. The source is a man aged 18 to 35 in good health and CMV-seropositive. Sample: PBMCs. V usage is TRBV28 and J usage is TRBJ1-1; no reliable D call. The CDR3 DNA follows: TGTGCCAGCAGTTTAATCAGTGAAGCTTTCTTT. Its protein product is CASSLISEAFF.